This T cell receptor beta chain stems from a study of cytomegalovirus exposure and HLA in healthy donors. Assay used: immunoSEQ multiplex PCR; TCRdb lists only in-frame clones, some missing. The sample holds roughly 140,000 clones, 85% to 90% seen once. V was clipped by 4 bases and J by 5 bases; unmatched bases: 7. CDR1 and CDR2 from the germline V gene are SGHTA and FQGNSA. The CDR3 sequence is 15 residues long. The source is a woman aged 18-29 years in good health and CMV-seropositive. The rearrangement links TRBV7-2 to TRBJ1-2; 10 nucleotides align to TRBD1. Sequenced sample: PBMCs. The CDR3 DNA reads TGTGCCAGCAGCTCGGGGACAGGGGTGGGGTATGGCTACACCTTC. Amino acids: CASSSGTGVGYGYTF.